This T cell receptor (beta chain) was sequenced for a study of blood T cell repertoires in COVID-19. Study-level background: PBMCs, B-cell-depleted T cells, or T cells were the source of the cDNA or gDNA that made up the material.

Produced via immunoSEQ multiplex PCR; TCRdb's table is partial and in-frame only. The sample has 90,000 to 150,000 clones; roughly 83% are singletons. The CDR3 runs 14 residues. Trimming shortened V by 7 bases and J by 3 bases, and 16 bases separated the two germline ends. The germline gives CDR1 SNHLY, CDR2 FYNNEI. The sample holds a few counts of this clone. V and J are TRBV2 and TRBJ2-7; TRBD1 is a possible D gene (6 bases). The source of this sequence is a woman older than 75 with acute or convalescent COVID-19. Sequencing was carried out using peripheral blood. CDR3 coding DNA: TGTGCCAGCAAGTCGTCTCGACAGGACTACGAGCAGTACTTC. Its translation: CASKSSRQDYEQYF.